The 30 T cell receptor beta chains reported below all come from one sample, sequenced in a study of OX40 agonist ivuxolimab in advanced cancers. Profiling relied on immunoSEQ multiplex PCR, and the TCRdb table lists in-frame clones only, not all of them. Of about 77,000 clones detected, about 90% appear once; the ten largest clones hold approximately 1.8%. The sample in question was CD4+ or CD8+ T cells sorted from blood, obtained in a trial of the OX40 agonist ivuxolimab. These receptor sequences come from an adult with an advanced solid tumor such as melanoma, head and neck, liver or kidney cancer.

The CDR3 bases are TGTGCCAGCAGTTCTGACTATGGCTACACCTTC. Amino acid sequence: CASSSDYGYTF. This chain joins TRBV28 and TRBJ1-2; D is uncertain. Trimming removed 4 bases at V and 3 bases at J, with 3 bases between. The CDR3 loop spans 11 amino acids. Germline CDR1 reads MDHEN; CDR2 reads SYDVKM.

The rearrangement links TRBV5-5 to TRBJ2-1; the match to TRBD1 covers 9 bases. The CDR3 length is 14 residues. V lost 4 bases, J lost 3 bases, and 2 bases stayed unmatched. Germline-derived CDR1 and CDR2 are SGHKS and YYEKEE (reference sequence). CDR3 DNA sequence: TGTGCCAGCAGCCGGGGACAGGGCTACAATGAGCAGTTCTTC. This codes for CASSRGQGYNEQFF.

J is TRBJ2-2 and V is TRBV5-1, with D tentatively TRBD2 (5 bases). The V end was cut by 2 bases, the J end by 0 bases, with 11 bases between. Germline V lookup: CDR1 SGHRS, CDR2 YFSETQ. This CDR3 contains 16 residues. CDR3 bases: TGCGCCAGCAGCTTTAGTAGCGATCCGAACACCGGGGAGCTGTTTTTT. Translating it yields CASSFSSDPNTGELFF.

This clone has a single count. The chain joins TRBV13 to TRBJ1-3; TRBD1 matches at 7 bases. J gave up 2 bases and V 7 bases, and 8 bases lay outside the gene matches. The CDR3 totals 15 residues. Germline CDR1 reads PRHDT; CDR2 reads FYEKMQ (reference sequence). This chain's CDR3 is CASKQRQGTGNTIYF. The CDR3, as DNA: TGTGCCAGCAAACAGAGACAGGGCACTGGAAACACCATATATTTT.

The chain combines TRBV5-5 with TRBJ2-7, with 10 bases fitting TRBD1. Trimming removed 5 bases from V and 12 bases from J; junction bases left unmatched: 8. Germline loops: CDR1 SGHKS, CDR2 YYEKEE (reference sequence). The CDR3 has 12 amino acids. The CDR3 spells CASSQSDRGLYF. The CDR3, as DNA: TGTGCCAGCAGTCAGAGCGACAGGGGGCTGTACTTC. The full variable domain, with the rest looked up from reference TRBV5-5 and TRBJ2-7, is DAGVTQSPTHLIKTRGQQVTLRCSPISGHKSVSWYQQVLGQGPQFIFQYYEKEERGRGNFPDRFSARQFPNYSSELNVNALLLGDSALYLCASSQSDRGLYFGPGTRLTVT.

V usage is TRBV6-1 and J usage is TRBJ2-1, with D perhaps TRBD1 (6 bases). V was shortened by 2 bases and J by 5 bases, with 13 bases between the two germline ends. The CDR3 runs 15 residues. CDR1 MNHNS and CDR2 SASEGT come from the germline V gene. The CDR3 region has the DNA TGTGCCAGCAGTGAATACGGACAGATAAACAATGAGCAGTTCTTC. It encodes CASSEYGQINNEQFF.

V and J are TRBV7-3 and TRBJ2-7; maybe TRBD2 (5 bases). V was shortened by 5 bases and J by 3 bases, with 17 bases between the two germline ends. CDR3 length: 15 residues. CDR1 SGHTA and CDR2 FQGTGA come from the germline V gene. The CDR3 region is CASSPVGVPYYEQYF. The CDR3 bases are TGTGCCAGCAGCCCCGTGGGAGTACCCTACTACGAGCAGTACTTC.

The CDR3 sequence is CASSKASGGPTNTGELFF. The CDR3 DNA is TGTGCCAGCAGTAAGGCTAGCGGGGGGCCGACGAACACCGGGGAGCTGTTTTTT. The rearrangement links TRBV6-4 to TRBJ2-2, with 11 bases aligning to TRBD2. The CDR3 runs to 18 residues. Germline V CDR1 and CDR2: MRHNA, SNTAGT. V gave up 5 bases and J gave up 0 bases; unmatched junction bases: 8.

This chain connects TRBV5-1 to TRBJ2-5, with 8 bases aligning to TRBD2. Germline trimming cut 2 bases from V and 5 bases from J; bases unmatched to any gene: 11. CDR3 size: 16 residues. Germline lookup yields CDR1 SGHRS and CDR2 YFSETQ. The CDR3 bases are TGCGCCAGCAGCTTATCCCCCCGCGGGGGGATGGAGACCCAGTACTTC. The encoded protein is CASSLSPRGGMETQYF.

This chain links TRBV4-1 with TRBJ1-1; D uncertain. Trimming removed 1 base from V and 0 bases from J, with 9 bases in between. Looked up from germline, CDR1 is MGHRA and CDR2 is YSYEKL. The length of the CDR3 is 15 residues. As DNA, the CDR3 is TGCGCCAGCAGCCAAGGGCATACGATGAACACTGAAGCTTTCTTT. Its protein is CASSQGHTMNTEAFF.

The chain is built from TRBV20-1 and TRBJ1-4; the D is unclear. Trimming took off 7 bases at V and 2 bases at J, with 5 bases between the two ends. CDR1 is DFQATT and CDR2 is SNEGSKA in the germline V gene (reference sequence). The CDR3 has 11 residues. CDR3 coding DNA: TGCAGTGTCACGACTAATGAAAAACTGTTTTTT. Its translation is CSVTTNEKLFF.

This chain links TRBV18 with TRBJ2-1; 11 bases map to TRBD2. The CDR3 runs 15 residues. V gave up 3 bases and J gave up 6 bases; unmatched junction bases: 4. CDR1 and CDR2 from the germline V gene are KGHSH and LQKENI. The CDR3 DNA sequence: TGTGCCAGCTCACCGCGAGGGACTAGCGGCAATGAGCAGTTCTTC. Its protein is CASSPRGTSGNEQFF. Full variable domain (outside the CDR3, taken from reference TRBV18 and TRBJ2-1): NAGVMQNPRHLVRRRGQEARLRCSPMKGHSHVYWYRQLPEEGLKFMVYLQKENIIDESGMPKERFSAEFPKEGPSILRIQQVVRGDSAAYFCASSPRGTSGNEQFFGPGTRLTVL.

This clone came up a few times. V and J are TRBV2 and TRBJ1-5; 7 bases map to TRBD1. Looked up from germline, CDR1 is SNHLY and CDR2 is FYNNEI. This CDR3 is 14 amino acids long. J lost 7 bases, V lost 3 bases, and 6 bases had no gene match. This CDR3 is CASSETGIEQPQHF. DNA for the CDR3: TGTGCCAGCAGTGAGACAGGGATAGAGCAGCCCCAGCATTTT.

This clone was observed a few times. The chain couples TRBV6-5 to TRBJ2-7, with no clear D. Germline V CDR1 and CDR2: MNHEY, SVGAGI. This CDR3 spans 11 amino acids. V shed 6 bases and J shed 5 bases, with 8 bases lying between them. This CDR3 is CASRANNEQYF. The CDR3 nucleotides are TGTGCCAGCAGGGCAAACAACGAGCAGTACTTC.

This sequence joins TRBV29-1 and TRBJ2-5; D might be TRBD1 or TRBD2, each matching 5 bases. This CDR3 spans 13 amino acids. Trimming shortened V by 4 bases and J by 4 bases, and 13 bases separated the two germline ends. Germline CDR1 SQVTM, CDR2 ANQGSEA. CDR3 bases: TGCAGCGTTGCTCACACCGGGACAGAGACCCAGTACTTC. Translating it yields CSVAHTGTETQYF.

V and J are TRBV19 and TRBJ2-4; D ambiguous. V was clipped by 6 bases and J by 8 bases, with 14 bases between them. Germline-derived CDR1 and CDR2 are LNHDA and SQIVND (reference sequence). This CDR3 is built from 13 residues. The CDR3 DNA sequence: TGTGCCAGTAGGATGGGCGGTGCGGACATTCAGTACTTC. Residues: CASRMGGADIQYF. Full variable domain (remainder filled in from reference TRBV19 and TRBJ2-4): DGGITQSPKYLFRKEGQNVTLSCEQNLNHDAMYWYRQDPGQGLRLIYYSQIVNDFQKGDIAEGYSVSREKKESFPLTVTSAQKNPTAFYLCASRMGGADIQYFGAGTRLSVL.

V and J are TRBV9 and TRBJ2-6; possibly TRBD1 for D (5 bases). V lost 4 bases and J 4 bases, leaving 12 bases between the germline ends. The germline CDR1 and CDR2 sequences are SGDLS and YYNGEE. CDR3 size: 15 residues. The CDR3 loop is CASSPGGAGANVLTF. DNA for the CDR3: TGTGCCAGCAGCCCCGGTGGGGCGGGGGCCAACGTCCTGACTTTC.

Written as DNA, the CDR3 is TGCAGTGCTATCGGACAAGAGACCCAGTACTTC. Encoded protein: CSAIGQETQYF. V usage is TRBV20-1 and J usage is TRBJ2-5; no firm D call. Germline V gene data show CDR1 as DFQATT and CDR2 as SNEGSKA (reference sequence). The V and J ends lost 4 bases and 2 bases respectively, with 5 bases between them. The CDR3 has 11 amino acids.

This clone came up a few times. The chain links TRBV29-1 to TRBJ1-1, with a possible D match to TRBD1 (5 bases). V lost 7 bases to trimming and J lost 8 bases, with 11 bases between them. The CDR3 extends over 10 amino acids. Looked up from germline, CDR1 is SQVTM and CDR2 is ANQGSEA. The CDR3 is CSAMQGEAFF. CDR3 DNA sequence: TGCAGCGCGATGCAGGGCGAAGCTTTCTTT.

V usage is TRBV11-2 and J usage is TRBJ1-2; D gene ambiguous. With 3 bases removed from V and 5 bases from J, the gap between germline ends came to 13 bases. The CDR3 runs 14 residues. Germline CDR1 SGHAT, CDR2 FQNNGV. The CDR3 loop reads CASSLGGGEYGYTF. As DNA, the CDR3 is TGTGCCAGCAGCTTGGGCGGAGGAGAGTATGGCTACACCTTC.

The chain has TRBV19 and TRBJ2-3; D remains ambiguous. This CDR3 is built from 11 residues. CDR1 and CDR2 (germline): LNHDA, SQIVND (reference sequence). The ends were cut back, 4 bases at V and 8 bases at J, with 7 bases in the middle. The DNA of the CDR3 is TGTGCCAGTAGTAGCGCAGGTACGCAGTATTTT. Protein product: CASSSAGTQYF.

The V gene is TRBV6-6, the J gene TRBJ2-7; D ambiguous. CDR3 length equals 13 residues. Germline CDR1 MNHNY, CDR2 SVGAGI (reference sequence). The V end lost 10 bases, the J end lost 2 bases, and 15 bases lay between the germline ends. The CDR3 is CATQKWDAYEQYF. CDR3 nucleotides: TGTGCCACCCAAAAGTGGGATGCCTACGAGCAGTACTTC.

As for this clone: The junction does not match germline at one end; this may be a read error. The rearrangement links TRBV28 to TRBJ1-5; 10 nucleotides agree with TRBD1. Germline V gives CDR1 MDHEN, CDR2 SYDVKM. The CDR3 loop spans 15 amino acids. In nucleotides, the CDR3 is TGCGCCAGCGGGAGCTTGGGACAGGGGATCGGGCCCCAGCATTTT. Protein: CASGSLGQGIGPQHF. The variable domain in full, with the rest retrieved from reference TRBV28 and TRBJ1-5, is DVKVTQSSRYLVKRTGEKVFLECVQDMDHENMFWYRQDPGLGLRLIYFSYDVKMKEKGDIPEGYSVSREKKERFSLILESASTNQTSMYLCASGSLGQGIGPQHFGDGTRLSIL.

V and J are TRBV5-4 and TRBJ2-3; 7 positions agree with TRBD1. Germline assignment: CDR1 SGHNT and CDR2 YYREEE (reference sequence). The CDR3 loop spans 15 amino acids. Trimming removed 4 bases from V and 3 bases from J; junction bases left unmatched: 8. The CDR3: CASSKGGSNTDTQYF. DNA of the CDR3: TGTGCCAGCAGCAAAGGGGGCTCAAATACAGATACGCAGTATTTT.

The V and J genes are TRBV19 and TRBJ2-1, with TRBD2 identical over 12 bases. From germline, CDR1 is LNHDA and CDR2 SQIVND (reference sequence). The CDR3 loop spans 17 amino acids. Germline trimming cut 7 bases from V and 7 bases from J; bases unmatched to any gene: 14. The DNA for the CDR3 is TGTGCCAGTACCAAACTTCCAGGACTAGCGGGGAAAAATGAGCAGTTCTTC. Residues: CASTKLPGLAGKNEQFF.

This chain links TRBV6-5 with TRBJ2-7, with TRBD1 as a possible D gene (6 bases). The CDR3 is 14 residues long. V was shortened by 3 bases and J by 2 bases, with 11 bases between the two germline ends. CDR1 and CDR2 (germline): MNHEY, SVGAGI. For the CDR3, the DNA is TGTGCCAGCAGTTATCGGGACACCACCTACGAGCAGTACTTC. Its translation: CASSYRDTTYEQYF.

The chain links TRBV5-1 to TRBJ2-5; TRBD1 is a possible D gene (6 bases). Between the trimmed V and J ends, which lost 6 bases and 2 bases, there was a span of 14 bases. The germline V gene encodes CDR1 SGHRS and CDR2 YFSETQ. The CDR3 contains 14 residues. DNA for the CDR3: TGCGCCAGCAAGGGGACATTAGGGCAAGAGACCCAGTACTTC. Its translation: CASKGTLGQETQYF.

The chain is built from TRBV29-1 and TRBJ2-3; no firm D call. Looked up from germline, CDR1 is SQVTM and CDR2 is ANQGSEA. With 8 bases removed from V and 1 base from J, the gap between germline ends came to 13 bases. The CDR3 loop spans 13 amino acids. The CDR3 spells CSSIVGGTDTQYF. DNA of the CDR3: TGCAGCTCCATAGTAGGCGGCACAGATACGCAGTATTTT.

The chain is built from TRBV18 and TRBJ2-3, with 7 bases lining up with TRBD2. V trimming: 3 bases; J trimming: 4 bases; junction bases outside the gene matches: 7. This CDR3 comprises 15 residues. The V gene's germline CDR1 is KGHSH and CDR2 LQKENI. The CDR3 region is CASSPGTGGADTQYF. The CDR3 nucleotides read TGTGCCAGCTCACCGGGGACGGGAGGAGCAGATACGCAGTATTTT. The whole variable domain, remainder taken from reference TRBV18 and TRBJ2-3, is NAGVMQNPRHLVRRRGQEARLRCSPMKGHSHVYWYRQLPEEGLKFMVYLQKENIIDESGMPKERFSAEFPKEGPSILRIQQVVRGDSAAYFCASSPGTGGADTQYFGPGTRLTVL.

This clone has only one observation. The gene calls are TRBV5-4 and TRBJ1-1, with D possibly TRBD1 on 6 matching bases. Germline CDR1 SGHNT, CDR2 YYREEE (reference sequence). The CDR3 contains 14 residues. The germline V and J ends were trimmed by 5 bases and 8 bases, with 19 bases remaining between them. The CDR3, as DNA: TGTGCCAGCAGTAGGCGAGGACAGCCACCCGAAGCTTTCTTT. Its translation: CASSRRGQPPEAFF.